The 10 T cell receptor beta chains presented below share a single source sample, sequenced in a study of T cell repertoires in cytomegalovirus infection (dated by TCRdb to between 2018 and 2020). The instrument given in TCRdb is Illumina HiSeq 1500. TCRdb itself trimmed the public reads at Q25 with fastp, ran MiXCR and retained productive beta chains. Every distinct CDR3 protein forms one entry, paired with its most common genes and DNA. The sample table holds some 400,000 distinct CDR3 sequences, of which around 18% were seen once. 7.5% to 9.5% of the sample belongs to the ten largest clones. Sequenced input: PBMCs. Receptors originate from a human donor in good health (CMV status not recorded). Some clones in this sample may be carry-over from other donors' samples.

This clonotype was found many times. This rearrangement joins TRBV7-2 to TRBJ2-3, with a possible D match to TRBD2 (6 bases). CDR1 and CDR2 (germline): SGHTA, FQGNSA. This CDR3 comprises 13 residues. V was clipped by 2 bases and J by 5 bases, with 8 bases between them. The CDR3 DNA reads as TGTGCCAGCAGCTTATTGGGGGGAGATACGCAGTATTTT. Amino acids: CASSLLGGDTQYF.

The sample holds a few counts of this clonotype. V is TRBV11-2 and J is TRBJ1-3, with D uncertain. In germline, CDR1 is SGHAT, CDR2 FQNNGV. CDR3 length: 14 residues. Trimming shortened V by 5 bases and J by 4 bases, and 12 bases separated the two germline ends. CDR3 sequence: CASSRQEIGNTIYF. CDR3 nucleotide sequence: TGTGCCAGCAGCCGCCAGGAAATAGGAAACACCATATATTTT.

The rearrangement links TRBV7-2 to TRBJ2-3; D is uncertain. V lost 6 bases and J 6 bases, leaving 13 bases between the germline ends. There are 13 residues in the CDR3. CDR1 is SGHTA and CDR2 is FQGNSA in the germline V gene. CDR3 residues: CASSTRTLDTQYF. In nucleotides, the CDR3 is TGTGCCAGCAGTACAAGGACGCTCGATACGCAGTATTTT.

This clonotype was seen only once. The CDR3, as DNA: TGTGCCAGCAGTATAGGACAGACCACTGAAGCTTTCTTT. It is translated as CASSIGQTTEAFF. J is TRBJ1-1 and V is TRBV2; a possible D gene is TRBD1 (6 bases). The V and J ends lost 5 bases and 4 bases respectively, with 11 bases between them. The CDR3 is 13 residues long. CDR1 is SNHLY and CDR2 is FYNNEI in the germline V gene.

This clonotype was observed a handful of times. This chain connects TRBV6-6 to TRBJ2-5, with TRBD2 matching 10 bases. This CDR3 spans 14 amino acids. CDR1 is MNHNY, CDR2 SVGAGI, per germline (reference sequence). Germline trimming cut 7 bases from V and 3 bases from J; bases unmatched to any gene: 5. This chain's CDR3 is CASTIGLAEETQYF. DNA of the CDR3: TGTGCCAGCACCATAGGACTAGCGGAAGAGACCCAGTACTTC.

This clonotype was observed many times. V gene TRBV7-9 combines with J gene TRBJ1-1; 7 bases align to TRBD1. Germline V gene lookup returns CDR1 SEHNR and CDR2 FQNEAQ (reference sequence). The CDR3 has 15 amino acids. Unmatched junction bases numbered 11, after V lost 6 bases and J lost 4 bases. The CDR3 DNA is TGTGCCAGCAGACCTCAGGGGGGGGGGGGCACTGAAGCTTTCTTT. Its protein product is CASRPQGGGGTEAFF.

V usage is TRBV5-8 and J usage is TRBJ2-1; 8 bases line up with TRBD1. This CDR3 is 15 amino acids long. The J segment lost 7 bases and the V segment lost 3 bases, leaving 9 bases of the junction unmatched. Germline loops: CDR1 SGHTS, CDR2 YDEGEE. Here the CDR3 DNA reads TGTGCCAGCAGCTCAGGACAGGGTGACCCGAATGAGCAGTTCTTC. Translating it yields CASSSGQGDPNEQFF. The full variable domain, completed using reference TRBV5-8 and TRBJ2-1, is EAGVTQSPTHLIKTRGQQATLRCSPISGHTSVYWYQQALGLGLQFLLWYDEGEERNRGNFPPRFSGRQFPNYSSELNVNALELEDSALYLCASSSGQGDPNEQFFGPGTRLTVL.

V gene TRBV20-1 combines with J gene TRBJ2-3; 9 nucleotides line up with TRBD2. This CDR3 has 16 residues. Germline CDR1 is DFQATT and CDR2 is SNEGSKA (reference sequence). With 6 bases clipped from V and 4 bases from J, the junction kept 14 bases outside the gene matches. The CDR3 coding sequence is TGCAGTGCCAGCAGACAGTACCGGACTAGCGCAGATACGCAGTATTTT. This gives the protein CSASRQYRTSADTQYF.

This clonotype was seen more than once but under ten times. V and J are TRBV19 and TRBJ2-1, with D possibly being TRBD2 (6 bases). The CDR3 runs to 13 residues. Trimming took 6 bases from V and 9 from J, leaving 15 bases between them. Looked up from germline, CDR1 is LNHDA and CDR2 is SQIVND (reference sequence). In DNA, the CDR3 is TGTGCCAGTAGCAGTCCTAGCGTGAGTGAGCAGTTCTTC. Encoded protein: CASSSPSVSEQFF.

This chain connects TRBV20-1 to TRBJ2-5; D perhaps matches TRBD1 (6 bases). This CDR3 comprises 12 residues. The germline V gene has CDR1 DFQATT and CDR2 SNEGSKA (reference sequence). V was cut by 6 bases and J by 1 base, with 9 bases left in between. The CDR3 reads CSANRVQETQYF. The DNA of the CDR3 is TGCAGTGCAAACAGGGTCCAAGAGACCCAGTACTTC.